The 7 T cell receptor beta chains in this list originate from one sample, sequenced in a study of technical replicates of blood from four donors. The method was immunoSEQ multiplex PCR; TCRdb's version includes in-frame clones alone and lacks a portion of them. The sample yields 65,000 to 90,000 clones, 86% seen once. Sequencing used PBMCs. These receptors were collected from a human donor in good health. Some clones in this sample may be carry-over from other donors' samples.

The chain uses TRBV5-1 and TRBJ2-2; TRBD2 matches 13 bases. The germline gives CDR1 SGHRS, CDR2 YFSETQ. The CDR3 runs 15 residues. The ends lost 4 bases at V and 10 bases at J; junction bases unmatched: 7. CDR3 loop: CASSPLAGGPLELFF. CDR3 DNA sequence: TGCGCCAGCAGCCCACTAGCGGGGGGGCCCTTGGAGCTGTTTTTT.

CDR3 in amino acids: CASSPTSGDNEQFF. CDR3 nucleotide sequence: TGTGCCAGCAGCCCCACCAGCGGGGACAATGAGCAGTTCTTC. The V call is TRBV7-9, the J call TRBJ2-1; 7 bases align to TRBD2. The CDR3 runs 14 residues. Germline V gives CDR1 SEHNR, CDR2 FQNEAQ (reference sequence). The ends lost 5 bases at V and 5 bases at J; junction bases unmatched: 6.

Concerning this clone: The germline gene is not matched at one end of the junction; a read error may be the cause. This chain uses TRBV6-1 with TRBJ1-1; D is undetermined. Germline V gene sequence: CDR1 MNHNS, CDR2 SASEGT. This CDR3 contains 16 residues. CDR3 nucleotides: TGTGCCATCAGTGAGTCCGGCTGGAGTCTGAACACTGAAGCTTTCTTT. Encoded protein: CAISESGWSLNTEAFF.

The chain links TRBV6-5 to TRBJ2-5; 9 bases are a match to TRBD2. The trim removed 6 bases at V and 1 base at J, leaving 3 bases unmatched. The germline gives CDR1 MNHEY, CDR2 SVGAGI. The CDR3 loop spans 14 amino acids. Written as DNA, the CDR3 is TGTGCCAGCAGATCGACTAGCGGCCAAGAGACCCAGTACTTC. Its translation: CASRSTSGQETQYF.

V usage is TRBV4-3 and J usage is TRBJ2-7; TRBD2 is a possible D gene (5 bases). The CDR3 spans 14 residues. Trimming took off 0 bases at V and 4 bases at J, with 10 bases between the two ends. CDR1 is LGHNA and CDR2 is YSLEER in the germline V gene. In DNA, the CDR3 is TGCGCCAGCAGCCAAGACGGACTTGGATACGAGCAGTACTTC. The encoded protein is CASSQDGLGYEQYF.

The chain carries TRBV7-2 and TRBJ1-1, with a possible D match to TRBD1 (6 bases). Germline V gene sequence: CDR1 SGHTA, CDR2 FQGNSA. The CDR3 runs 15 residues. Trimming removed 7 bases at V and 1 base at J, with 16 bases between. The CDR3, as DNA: TGTGCCAGCACCTTGAGACAGGTCGAGAACACTGAAGCTTTCTTT. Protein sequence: CASTLRQVENTEAFF. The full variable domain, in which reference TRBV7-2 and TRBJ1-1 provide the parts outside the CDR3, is GAGVSQSPSNKVTEKGKDVELRCDPISGHTALYWYRQSLGQGLEFLIYFQGNSAPDKSGLPSDRFSAERTGGSVSTLTIQRTQQEDSAVYLCASTLRQVENTEAFFGQGTRLTVV.

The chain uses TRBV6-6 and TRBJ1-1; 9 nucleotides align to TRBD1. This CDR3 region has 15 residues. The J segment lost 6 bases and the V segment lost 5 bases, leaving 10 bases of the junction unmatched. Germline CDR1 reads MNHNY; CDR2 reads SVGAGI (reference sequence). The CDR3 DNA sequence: TGTGCCAGCAGTCTAGGGACAGGGTTTGTGTCTGAAGCTTTCTTT. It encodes CASSLGTGFVSEAFF.